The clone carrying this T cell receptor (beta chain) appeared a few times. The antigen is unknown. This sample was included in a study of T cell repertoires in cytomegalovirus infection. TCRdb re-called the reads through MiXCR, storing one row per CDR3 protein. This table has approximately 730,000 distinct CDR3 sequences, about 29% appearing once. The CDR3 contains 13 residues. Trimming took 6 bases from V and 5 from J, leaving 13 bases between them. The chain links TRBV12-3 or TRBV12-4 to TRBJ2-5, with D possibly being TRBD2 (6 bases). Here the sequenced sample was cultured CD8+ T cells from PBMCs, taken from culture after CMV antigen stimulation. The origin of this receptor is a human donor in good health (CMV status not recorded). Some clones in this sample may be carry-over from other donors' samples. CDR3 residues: CASRPPGVETQYF. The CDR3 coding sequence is TGTGCCAGCAGGCCCCCGGGGGTGGAGACCCAGTACTTC.